This T cell receptor beta chain was sequenced for a study of CD8+ T cells in alopecia areata. Across the study: Donor skin was harvested from roughly 6-12-month-old C3H/HeJ mice with spontaneous alopecia and grafted onto approximately 7-11-week-old female C3H/HeJ recipients.

Reverse transcription of extracted RNA yielded cDNA, which provided the sequencing template. Clones were sequenced by immunoSEQ multiplex PCR, and TCRdb holds only the in-frame ones, with some missing. The sample counts approximately 300,000 clones, none seen once; the ten largest own 0.9% to 1.5%. Regarding this clone: Gene names are mouse gene names. The read finishes 4 residues shy of the CDR3 end, and the germline J gene is used to complete it. The same CDR3 arises from other DNA sequences in this sample as well.

The pooled cutaneous lymph node cells were sorted using several markers (CD4, CD8alpha, NKG2D, NKG2ACE and others). CDR1 and CDR2 (germline): GKSSPN, SITVG. CDR3 length equals 12 residues. V was trimmed by 0 bases and J by 3 bases, leaving 5 bases between them. The sequence was collected from a C3H/HeJ mouse with alopecia areata. Strain MHC haplotype: H2-k. The chain recombines TRBV31 with TRBJ1-2; D call uncertain. Specimen: CD4+ T cells sorted from a lymph node. CDR3 sequence: CAWSLEDSDYTF. The CDR3 DNA, read in part, is TGTGCCTGGAGTCTAGAGGACTCC.